In this sample, the clone carrying this T cell receptor beta chain turned up many times. Its cognate antigen is unknown. The read is 3 residues too short to cover the CDR3 end, so that end is filled in from the germline J gene. These data are taken from a study of T cell clonality in common variable immunodeficiency. This CDR3 is built from 16 residues. With V trimmed by 4 bases and J by 8 bases, 13 bases remained unmatched. Germline V lookup: CDR1 SGHRS, CDR2 YFSETQ. Study-level results: The cause of increased CVID clonality remains unclear without subpopulation sequencing. Common variable immunodeficiency TCR beta sequences reportedly had fewer deletions and N-nucleotide insertions. Links between repertoire features and CVID complications were heterogeneity-limited.

Sequencing was performed with immunoSEQ multiplex PCR; in TCRdb, only in-frame clones are kept and a portion is missing. This repertoire lists under 45,000 clones without singletons; about 9.5% sits in the top ten. Both groups were predominantly of Caucasian heritage. This rearrangement joins TRBV5-1 to TRBJ2-1, with TRBD2 identical over 9 bases. This clonotype was sampled from a person aged 18 to 70 in good health. Sequencing input: peripheral blood mononuclear cells. The CDR3 sequence is CASSTRAGGLGDEQFF. The DNA read from the CDR3 is TGCGCCAGCAGCACAAGAGCGGGGGGACTCGGGGATGAG.